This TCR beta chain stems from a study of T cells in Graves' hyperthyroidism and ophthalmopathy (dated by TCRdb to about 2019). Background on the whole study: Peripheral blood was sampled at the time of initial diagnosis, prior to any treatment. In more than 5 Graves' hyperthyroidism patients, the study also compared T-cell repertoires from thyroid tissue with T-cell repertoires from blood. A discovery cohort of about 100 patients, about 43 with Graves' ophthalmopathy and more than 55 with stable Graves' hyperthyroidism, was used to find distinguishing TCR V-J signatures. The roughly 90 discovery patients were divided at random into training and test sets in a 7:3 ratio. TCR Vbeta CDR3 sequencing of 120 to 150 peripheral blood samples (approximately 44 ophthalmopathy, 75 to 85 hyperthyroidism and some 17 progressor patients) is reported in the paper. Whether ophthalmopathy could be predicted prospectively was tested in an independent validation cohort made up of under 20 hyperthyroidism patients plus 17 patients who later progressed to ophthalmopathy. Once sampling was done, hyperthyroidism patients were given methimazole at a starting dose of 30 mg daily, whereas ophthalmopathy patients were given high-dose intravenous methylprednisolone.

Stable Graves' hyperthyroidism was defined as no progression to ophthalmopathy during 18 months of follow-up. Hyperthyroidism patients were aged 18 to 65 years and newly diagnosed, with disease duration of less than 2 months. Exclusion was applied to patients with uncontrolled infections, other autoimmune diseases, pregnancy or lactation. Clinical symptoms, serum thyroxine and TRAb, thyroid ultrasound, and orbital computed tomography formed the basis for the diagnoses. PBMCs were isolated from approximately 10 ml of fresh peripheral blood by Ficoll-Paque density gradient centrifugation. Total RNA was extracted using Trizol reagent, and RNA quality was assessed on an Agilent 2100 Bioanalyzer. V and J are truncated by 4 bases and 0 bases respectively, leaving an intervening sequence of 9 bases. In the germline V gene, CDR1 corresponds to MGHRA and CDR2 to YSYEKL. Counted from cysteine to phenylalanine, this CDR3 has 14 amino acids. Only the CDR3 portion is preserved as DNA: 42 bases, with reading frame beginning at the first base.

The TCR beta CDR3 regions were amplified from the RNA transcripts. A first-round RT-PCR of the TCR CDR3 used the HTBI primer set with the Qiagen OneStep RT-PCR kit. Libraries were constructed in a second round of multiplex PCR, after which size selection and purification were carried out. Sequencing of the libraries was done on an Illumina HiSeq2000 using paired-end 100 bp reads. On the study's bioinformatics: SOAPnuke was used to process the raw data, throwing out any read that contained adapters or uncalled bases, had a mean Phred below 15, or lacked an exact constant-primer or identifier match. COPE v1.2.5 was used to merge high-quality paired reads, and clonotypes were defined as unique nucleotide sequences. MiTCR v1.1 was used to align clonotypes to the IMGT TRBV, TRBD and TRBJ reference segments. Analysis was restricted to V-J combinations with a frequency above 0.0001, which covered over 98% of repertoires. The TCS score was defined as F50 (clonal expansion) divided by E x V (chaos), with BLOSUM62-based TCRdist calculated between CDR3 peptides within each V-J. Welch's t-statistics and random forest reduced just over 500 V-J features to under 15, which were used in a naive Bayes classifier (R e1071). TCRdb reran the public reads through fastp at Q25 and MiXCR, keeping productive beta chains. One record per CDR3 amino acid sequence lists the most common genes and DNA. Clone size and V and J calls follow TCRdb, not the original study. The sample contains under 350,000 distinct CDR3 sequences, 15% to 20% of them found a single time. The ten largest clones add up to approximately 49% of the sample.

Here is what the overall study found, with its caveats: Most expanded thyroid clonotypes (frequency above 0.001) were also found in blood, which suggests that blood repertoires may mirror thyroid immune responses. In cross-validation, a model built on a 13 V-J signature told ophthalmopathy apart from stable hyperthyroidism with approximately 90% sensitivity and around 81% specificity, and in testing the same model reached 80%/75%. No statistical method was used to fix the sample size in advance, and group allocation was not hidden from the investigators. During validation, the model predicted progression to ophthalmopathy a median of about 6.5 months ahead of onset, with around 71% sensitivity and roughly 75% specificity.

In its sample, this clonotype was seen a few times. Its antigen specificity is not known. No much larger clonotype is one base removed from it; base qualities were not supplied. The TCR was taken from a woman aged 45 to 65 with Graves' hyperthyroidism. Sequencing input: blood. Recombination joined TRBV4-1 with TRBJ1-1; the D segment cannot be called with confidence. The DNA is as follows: TGCGCCAGCAGCCCTCCCAACTTGAACACTGAAGCTTTCTTT. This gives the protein CASSPPNLNTEAFF.